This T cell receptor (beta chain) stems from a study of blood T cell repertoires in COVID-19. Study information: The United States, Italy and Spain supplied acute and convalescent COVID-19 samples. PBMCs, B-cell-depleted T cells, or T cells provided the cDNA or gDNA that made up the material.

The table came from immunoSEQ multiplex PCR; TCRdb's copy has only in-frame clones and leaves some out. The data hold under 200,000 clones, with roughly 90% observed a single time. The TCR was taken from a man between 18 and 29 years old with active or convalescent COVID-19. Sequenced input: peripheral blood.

DNA of the CDR3: TGTGCCAGCAGCTTGGTGGGAGGCATAGATACGCAGTATTTT. It encodes CASSLVGGIDTQYF. This sequence joins TRBV7-3 and TRBJ2-3; tentatively, D is TRBD2 (6 bases). The V gene lost 3 bases and the J gene lost 5 bases, with 12 bases spanning the gap. Germline V gives CDR1 SGHTA, CDR2 FQGTGA. This CDR3 has 14 residues.